The T cell receptor (beta chain) under discussion was sequenced for a study of molecular identifiers for immune sequencing clone quantification. TCRdb itself ran the PCR reads through MiXCR, one entry per CDR3 protein. The repertoire consists of about 630,000 distinct CDR3 sequences, with 25% occurring once and the leading ten covering 0.6% to 0.9%. J lost 3 bases, V lost 5 bases, and 4 bases had no gene match. The CDR3 contains 13 residues. Germline CDR1 SNHLY, CDR2 FYNNEI. The sequence derives from a human donor in good health. Some libraries in this study had Jurkat cell RNA spiked in. Specimen: naive CD8+ T cells from blood, with Jurkat cell RNA spiked in. Subset meaning: FACS-sorted CD8+CD4-CCR7+CD45RA+ naive T cells. The rearrangement links TRBV2 to TRBJ2-7; 7 bases align to TRBD1. The DNA of the CDR3 is TGTGCCAGCAGTTACAGGGGTTTCTACGAGCAGTACTTC. Translation gives CASSYRGFYEQYF.